Below, 16 T cell receptor beta chains from the same sample are listed, as sequenced in a study of shared clonotypes between healthy human individuals. The table came from immunoSEQ multiplex PCR; TCRdb's copy has only in-frame clones and leaves some out. The table records just under 95,000 clones, 68% of them present only once. The material sequenced was memory CD8+ T cells sorted from blood. The subset denotes: CD45RO+ cells pooled with CCR7-negative TemRA cells. The receptor set was obtained from a young man in good health.

This chain connects TRBV7-9 to TRBJ2-1; no firm D call. Trimming shortened V by 1 base and J by 3 bases, and 10 bases separated the two germline ends. There are 15 residues in the CDR3. Germline V gene sequence: CDR1 SEHNR, CDR2 FQNEAQ (reference sequence). This chain's CDR3 is CASSLEVEYYNEQFF. CDR3 nucleotides: TGTGCCAGCAGCTTAGAGGTGGAGTACTACAATGAGCAGTTCTTC.

For the CDR3, the DNA is TGTGCCAGCAGCTTAGACAGGGTCTATGGCTACACCTTC. The encoded protein is CASSLDRVYGYTF. The chain links TRBV7-2 to TRBJ1-2, with D maybe TRBD1 (6 bases). CDR1 and CDR2 (germline): SGHTA, FQGNSA. With 1 base removed from V and 4 bases from J, the gap between germline ends came to 7 bases. The CDR3 length is 13 residues. Drawing the rest from reference TRBV7-2 and TRBJ1-2, the complete variable domain is GAGVSQSPSNKVTEKGKDVELRCDPISGHTALYWYRQSLGQGLEFLIYFQGNSAPDKSGLPSDRFSAERTGGSVSTLTIQRTQQEDSAVYLCASSLDRVYGYTFGSGTRLTVV.

This chain uses TRBV11-2 with TRBJ2-1; TRBD2 is a possible D gene (5 bases). This CDR3 region has 14 residues. V shed 1 base and J shed 9 bases, with 13 bases lying between them. In germline, CDR1 is SGHAT, CDR2 FQNNGV. In DNA, the CDR3 is TGTGCCAGCAGCTTAGCATACGGGGTAGGTGAGCAGTTCTTC. Its translation is CASSLAYGVGEQFF.

CDR3 in amino acids: CASSSPGELFF. CDR3 DNA sequence: TGTGCCAGTAGCTCTCCCGGGGAGCTGTTTTTT. This rearrangement joins TRBV19 to TRBJ2-2, with D unclear. Germline lookup yields CDR1 LNHDA and CDR2 SQIVND (reference sequence). With 6 bases removed from V and 6 bases from J, the gap between germline ends came to 5 bases. The CDR3 sequence is 11 residues long. The full variable domain, completed using reference TRBV19 and TRBJ2-2, is DGGITQSPKYLFRKEGQNVTLSCEQNLNHDAMYWYRQDPGQGLRLIYYSQIVNDFQKGDIAEGYSVSREKKESFPLTVTSAQKNPTAFYLCASSSPGELFFGEGSRLTVL.

The V call is TRBV9, the J call TRBJ2-3; D not resolved. CDR3 length equals 14 residues. Trimming took off 0 bases at V and 1 base at J, with 6 bases between the two ends. The germline CDR1 and CDR2 sequences are SGDLS and YYNGEE. The CDR3 is CASSVVPGTDTQYF. In DNA, the CDR3 is TGTGCCAGCAGCGTAGTTCCTGGCACAGATACGCAGTATTTT. The whole variable domain, remainder taken from reference TRBV9 and TRBJ2-3, is DSGVTQTPKHLITATGQRVTLRCSPRSGDLSVYWYQQSLDQGLQFLIQYYNGEERAKGNILERFSAQQFPDLHSELNLSSLELGDSALYFCASSVVPGTDTQYFGPGTRLTVL.

The chain carries TRBV7-2 and TRBJ2-1, with D hard to call. This CDR3 has 15 amino acids. CDR1 SGHTA and CDR2 FQGNSA come from the germline V gene. The V end was cut by 2 bases, the J end by 3 bases, with 11 bases between. The DNA for the CDR3 is TGTGCCAGCAGCTTACGTAGAGGTGACTACAATGAGCAGTTCTTC. Translated: CASSLRRGDYNEQFF.

The chain joins TRBV5-6 to TRBJ1-3; a possible D gene is TRBD1 (5 bases). The CDR3 totals 14 residues. Germline values: CDR1 SGHDT, CDR2 YYEEEE. Trimming took off 4 bases at V and 4 bases at J, with 12 bases between the two ends. The CDR3 region has the DNA TGTGCCAGCAGCCTGGGACCAGGAGGAAACACCATATATTTT. It translates to CASSLGPGGNTIYF.

This clone was counted between two and nine times. The chain uses TRBV28 and TRBJ2-7, with D perhaps TRBD2 (6 bases). In germline, CDR1 is MDHEN, CDR2 SYDVKM. CDR3 size: 14 residues. V was trimmed by 8 bases and J by 0 bases, leaving 14 bases between them. CDR3 DNA: TGTGCCAGCGGGGGAGGTAGTAGCTCCTACGAGCAGTACTTC. It yields the protein CASGGGSSSYEQYF.

The chain couples TRBV29-1 to TRBJ2-7, with TRBD2 identical over 11 bases. Trimming cost V 6 bases and J 8 bases; bases outside gene matches: 9. The CDR3 spans 13 residues. The germline V gene encodes CDR1 SQVTM and CDR2 ANQGSEA. CDR3 coding DNA: TGCAGCGTGCCACTAGCGGGAGACAGAAAGCAGTACTTC. This codes for CSVPLAGDRKQYF.

The CDR3: CASTPGAGLQETQYF. The CDR3 DNA is TGTGCCAGCACCCCCGGGGCGGGCCTCCAAGAGACCCAGTACTTC. V is TRBV11-2 and J is TRBJ2-5, with D perhaps being TRBD1 or TRBD2 (5 bases each). In germline, CDR1 is SGHAT, CDR2 FQNNGV. The CDR3 covers 15 residues. Trimming left V 7 bases short and J 1 base short, with 16 bases between.

V usage is TRBV7-9 and J usage is TRBJ2-7; 7 bases are a match to TRBD1. The CDR3 spans 13 residues. V lost 5 bases, J lost 5 bases, and 6 bases stayed unmatched. The V gene's germline CDR1 is SEHNR and CDR2 FQNEAQ (reference sequence). The CDR3 reads CASSVTTGNEQYF. CDR3 DNA sequence: TGTGCCAGCAGCGTAACGACAGGGAACGAGCAGTACTTC.

There are a few counts of this clone. The chain links TRBV7-9 to TRBJ2-1, with D uncertain. Trimming took off 3 bases at V and 6 bases at J, with 6 bases between the two ends. Germline CDR1 is SEHNR and CDR2 is FQNEAQ (reference sequence). CDR3 size: 12 residues. The CDR3 region has the DNA TGTGCCAGCAGCTTCCCCACCAATGAGCAGTTCTTC. This sequence encodes CASSFPTNEQFF.

V gene TRBV5-1 combines with J gene TRBJ2-1; a weak D match, TRBD1 (5 bases). Germline V gene sequence: CDR1 SGHRS, CDR2 YFSETQ. The CDR3 spans 16 residues. The V end lost 6 bases, the J end lost 3 bases, and 19 bases lay between the germline ends. The DNA for the CDR3 is TGCGCCAGCACCCCCCCGGGCCAGGGCGGCTACAATGAGCAGTTCTTC. As protein: CASTPPGQGGYNEQFF.

This clone was counted only a few times. The gene calls are TRBV28 and TRBJ2-7; possibly TRBD1 for D (6 bases). The length of the CDR3 is 14 residues. The V gene's germline CDR1 is MDHEN and CDR2 SYDVKM. V lost 4 bases and J lost 5, with 15 bases in between. The CDR3 DNA is TGTGCCAGCAGTTCACGGACAGTCGCCCACGAGCAGTACTTC. Encoded protein: CASSSRTVAHEQYF. The full variable domain, rest sourced from reference TRBV28 and TRBJ2-7, is DVKVTQSSRYLVKRTGEKVFLECVQDMDHENMFWYRQDPGLGLRLIYFSYDVKMKEKGDIPEGYSVSREKKERFSLILESASTNQTSMYLCASSSRTVAHEQYFGPGTRLTVT.

This chain connects TRBV5-4 to TRBJ2-1; D unresolved. This CDR3 is built from 12 residues. Deletions cut 1 base from V and 9 bases from J, with 8 bases between. CDR1 SGHNT and CDR2 YYREEE come from the germline V gene (reference sequence). The CDR3 here is CASSLRMSEQFF. The CDR3 nucleotides are TGTGCCAGCAGCTTGCGTATGAGTGAGCAGTTCTTC.

This chain connects TRBV7-9 to TRBJ2-1; the D gene is possibly TRBD1 (5 bases). This CDR3 comprises 13 residues. V was shortened by 5 bases and J by 10 bases, with 15 bases between the two germline ends. Germline V CDR1 and CDR2: SEHNR, FQNEAQ (reference sequence). This chain's CDR3 is CASSPDTPEEQFF. For the CDR3, the DNA is TGTGCCAGCAGCCCGGACACCCCGGAGGAGCAGTTCTTC.